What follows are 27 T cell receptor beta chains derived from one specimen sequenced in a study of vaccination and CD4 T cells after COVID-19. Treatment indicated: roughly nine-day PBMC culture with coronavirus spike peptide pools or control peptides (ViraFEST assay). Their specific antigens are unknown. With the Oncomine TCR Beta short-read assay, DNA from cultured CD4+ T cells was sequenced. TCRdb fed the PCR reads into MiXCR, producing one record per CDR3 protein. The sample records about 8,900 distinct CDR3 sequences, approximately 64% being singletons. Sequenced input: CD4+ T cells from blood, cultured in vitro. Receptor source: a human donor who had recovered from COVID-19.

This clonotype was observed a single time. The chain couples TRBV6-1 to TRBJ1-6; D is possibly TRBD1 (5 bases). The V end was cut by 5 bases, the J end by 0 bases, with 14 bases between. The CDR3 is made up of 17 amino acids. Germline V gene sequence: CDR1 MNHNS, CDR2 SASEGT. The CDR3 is CASSQGGALSYNSPLHF. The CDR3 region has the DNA TGTGCCAGCAGTCAGGGTGGGGCCCTCTCCTATAATTCACCCCTCCACTTT.

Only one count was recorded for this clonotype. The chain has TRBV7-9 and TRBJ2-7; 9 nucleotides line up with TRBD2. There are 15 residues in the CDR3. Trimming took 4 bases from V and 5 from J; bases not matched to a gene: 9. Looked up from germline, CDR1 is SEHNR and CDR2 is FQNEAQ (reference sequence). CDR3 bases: TGTGCCAGCAGCTCCAATAGCGGGAGACCGAACGAGCAGTACTTC. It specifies CASSSNSGRPNEQYF.

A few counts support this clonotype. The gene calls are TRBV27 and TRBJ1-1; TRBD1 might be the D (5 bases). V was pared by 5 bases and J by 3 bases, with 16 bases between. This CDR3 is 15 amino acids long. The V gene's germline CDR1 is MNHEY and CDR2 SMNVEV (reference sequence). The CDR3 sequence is CASSPPGLPYTEAFF. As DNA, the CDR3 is TGTGCCAGCAGTCCCCCAGGGTTGCCGTACACTGAAGCTTTCTTT.

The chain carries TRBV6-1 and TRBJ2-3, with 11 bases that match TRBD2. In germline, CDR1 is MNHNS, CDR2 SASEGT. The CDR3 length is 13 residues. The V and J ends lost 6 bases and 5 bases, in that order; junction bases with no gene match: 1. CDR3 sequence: CASRGLAGDTQYF. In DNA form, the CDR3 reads TGTGCCAGCAGAGGACTAGCGGGAGATACGCAGTATTTT.

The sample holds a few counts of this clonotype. CDR3 in DNA: TGTGCCAGCAGTGAAGGAGGGATGGCGGGCTACACCTTC. This translates into CASSEGGMAGYTF. The chain recombines TRBV2 with TRBJ1-2; D not resolved. Between the trimmed V and J ends, which lost 1 base and 8 bases, there was a span of 11 bases. This CDR3 region has 13 residues. Germline values: CDR1 SNHLY, CDR2 FYNNEI. Filled out from reference TRBV2 and TRBJ1-2, the complete variable domain reads EPEVTQTPSHQVTQMGQEVILRCVPISNHLYFYWYRQILGQKVEFLVSFYNNEISEKSEIFDDQFSVERPDGSNFTLKIRSTKLEDSAMYFCASSEGGMAGYTFGSGTRLTVV.

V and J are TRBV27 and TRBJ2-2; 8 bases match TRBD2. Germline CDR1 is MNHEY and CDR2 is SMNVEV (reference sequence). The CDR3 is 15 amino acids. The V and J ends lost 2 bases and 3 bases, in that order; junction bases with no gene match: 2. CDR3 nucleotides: TGTGCCAGCAGTTTAGAAGCGGGAGACACCGGGGAGCTGTTTTTT. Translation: CASSLEAGDTGELFF.

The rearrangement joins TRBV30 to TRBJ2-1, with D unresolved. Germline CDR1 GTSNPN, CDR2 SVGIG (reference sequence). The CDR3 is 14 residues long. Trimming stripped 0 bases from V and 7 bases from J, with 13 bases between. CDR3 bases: TGTGCCTGGAGTGTAGGCGGCAGCGAGAATGAGCAGTTCTTC. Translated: CAWSVGGSENEQFF.

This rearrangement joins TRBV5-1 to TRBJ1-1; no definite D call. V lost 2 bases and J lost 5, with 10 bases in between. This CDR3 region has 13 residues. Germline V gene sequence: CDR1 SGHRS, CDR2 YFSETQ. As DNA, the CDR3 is TGCGCCAGCAGCTTAGAACTAGGGACTGAAGCTTTCTTT. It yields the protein CASSLELGTEAFF.

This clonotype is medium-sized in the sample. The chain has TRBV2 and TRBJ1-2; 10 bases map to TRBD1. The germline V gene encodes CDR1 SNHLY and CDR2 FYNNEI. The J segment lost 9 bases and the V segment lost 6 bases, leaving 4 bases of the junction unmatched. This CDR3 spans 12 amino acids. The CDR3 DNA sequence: TGTGCCAGCAGGGGGACAGGGGCCCGCTACACCTTC. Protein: CASRGTGARYTF.

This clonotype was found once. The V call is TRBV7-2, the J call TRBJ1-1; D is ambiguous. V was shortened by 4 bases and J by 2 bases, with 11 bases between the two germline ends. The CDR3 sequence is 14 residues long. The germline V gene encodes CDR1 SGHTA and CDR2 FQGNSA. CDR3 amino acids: CASSSTALNTEAFF. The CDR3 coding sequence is TGTGCCAGCAGCTCGACGGCGCTAAACACTGAAGCTTTCTTT.

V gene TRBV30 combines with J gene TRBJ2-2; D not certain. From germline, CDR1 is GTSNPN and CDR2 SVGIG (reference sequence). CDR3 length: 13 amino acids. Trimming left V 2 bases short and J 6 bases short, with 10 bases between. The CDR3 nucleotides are TGTGCCTGGAGTTACTCCGGCCCCGGGGAGCTGTTTTTT. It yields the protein CAWSYSGPGELFF.

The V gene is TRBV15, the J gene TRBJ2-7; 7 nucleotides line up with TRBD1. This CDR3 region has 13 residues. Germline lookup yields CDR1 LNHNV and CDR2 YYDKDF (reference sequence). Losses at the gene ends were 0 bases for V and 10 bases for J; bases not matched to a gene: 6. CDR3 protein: CATSRENRGFQYF. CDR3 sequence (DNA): TGTGCCACCAGCAGAGAGAACAGGGGTTTTCAGTACTTC.

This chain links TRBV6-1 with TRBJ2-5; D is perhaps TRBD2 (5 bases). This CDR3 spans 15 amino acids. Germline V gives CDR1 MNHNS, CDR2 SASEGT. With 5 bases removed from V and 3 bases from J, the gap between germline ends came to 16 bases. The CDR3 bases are TGTGCCAGCAGTCCCCGAAGACGGGGAGAAGAGACCCAGTACTTC. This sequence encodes CASSPRRRGEETQYF.

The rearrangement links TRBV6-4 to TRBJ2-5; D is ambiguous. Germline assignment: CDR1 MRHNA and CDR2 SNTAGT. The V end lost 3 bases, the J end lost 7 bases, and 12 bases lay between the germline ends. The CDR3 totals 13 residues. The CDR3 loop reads CASSEGPSGTQYF. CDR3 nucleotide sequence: TGTGCCAGCAGTGAAGGCCCTTCGGGGACCCAGTACTTC.

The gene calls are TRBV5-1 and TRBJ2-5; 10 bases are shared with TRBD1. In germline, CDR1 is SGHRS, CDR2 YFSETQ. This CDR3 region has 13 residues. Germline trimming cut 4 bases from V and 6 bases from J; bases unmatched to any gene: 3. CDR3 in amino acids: CASSPGQGQTQYF. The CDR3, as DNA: TGCGCCAGCAGCCCGGGACAGGGGCAGACCCAGTACTTC. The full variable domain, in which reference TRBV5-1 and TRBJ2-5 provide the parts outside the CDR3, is KAGVTQTPRYLIKTRGQQVTLSCSPISGHRSVSWYQQTPGQGLQFLFEYFSETQRNKGNFPGRFSGRQFSNSRSEMNVSTLELGDSALYLCASSPGQGQTQYFGPGTRLLVL.

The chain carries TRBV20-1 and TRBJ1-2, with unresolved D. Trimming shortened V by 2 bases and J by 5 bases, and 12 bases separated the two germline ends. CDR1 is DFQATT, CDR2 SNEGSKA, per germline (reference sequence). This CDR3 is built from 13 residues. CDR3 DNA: TGCAGTGCTAGACAGCCAGGAGGGTATGGCTACACCTTC. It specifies CSARQPGGYGYTF.

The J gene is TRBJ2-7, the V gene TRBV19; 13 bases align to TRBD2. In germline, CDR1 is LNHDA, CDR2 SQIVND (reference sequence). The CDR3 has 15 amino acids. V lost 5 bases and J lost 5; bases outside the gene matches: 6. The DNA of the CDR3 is TGTGCCAGTAGTTTGGGACTAGCGGGATTTGACGAGCAGTACTTC. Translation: CASSLGLAGFDEQYF.

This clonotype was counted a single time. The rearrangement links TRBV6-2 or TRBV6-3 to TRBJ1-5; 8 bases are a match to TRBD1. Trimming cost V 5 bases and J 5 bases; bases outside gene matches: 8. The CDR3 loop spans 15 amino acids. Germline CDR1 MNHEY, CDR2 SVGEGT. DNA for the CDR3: TGTGCCAGCAGTACTAGACAGGGGCAAGATCAGCCCCAGCATTTT. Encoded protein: CASSTRQGQDQPQHF.

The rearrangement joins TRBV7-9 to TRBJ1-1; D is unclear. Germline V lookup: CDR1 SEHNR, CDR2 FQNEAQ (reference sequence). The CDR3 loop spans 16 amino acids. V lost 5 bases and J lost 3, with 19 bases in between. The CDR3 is CASSPRRPGRDTEAFF. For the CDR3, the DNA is TGTGCCAGCAGCCCCCGTAGGCCCGGGCGGGACACTGAAGCTTTCTTT.

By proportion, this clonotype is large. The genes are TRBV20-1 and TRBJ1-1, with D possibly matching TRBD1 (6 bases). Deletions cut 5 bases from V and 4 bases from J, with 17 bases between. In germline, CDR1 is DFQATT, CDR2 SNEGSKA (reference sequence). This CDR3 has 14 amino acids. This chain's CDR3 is CSASDNRVGTEAFF. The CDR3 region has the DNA TGCAGTGCTTCGGACAACAGGGTGGGCACTGAAGCTTTCTTT.

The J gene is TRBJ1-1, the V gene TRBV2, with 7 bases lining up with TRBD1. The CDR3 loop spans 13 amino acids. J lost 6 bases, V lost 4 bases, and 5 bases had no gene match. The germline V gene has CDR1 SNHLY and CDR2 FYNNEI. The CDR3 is CASSGTGVSEAFF. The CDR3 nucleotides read TGTGCCAGCAGTGGTACAGGGGTTTCTGAAGCTTTCTTT.

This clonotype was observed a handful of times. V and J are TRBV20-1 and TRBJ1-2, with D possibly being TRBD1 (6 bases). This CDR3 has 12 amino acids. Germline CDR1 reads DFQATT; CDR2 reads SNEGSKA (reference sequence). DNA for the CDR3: TGCAGCGCGGGGGCAGGAGCCTATGGCTACACCTTC. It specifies CSAGAGAYGYTF.

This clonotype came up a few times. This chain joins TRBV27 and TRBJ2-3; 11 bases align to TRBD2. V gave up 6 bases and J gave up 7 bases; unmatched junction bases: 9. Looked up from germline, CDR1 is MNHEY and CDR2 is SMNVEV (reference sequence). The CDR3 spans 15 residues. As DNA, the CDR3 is TGTGCCAGCAGGCTGACTAGCGGGATAACTCATACGCAGTATTTT. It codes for CASRLTSGITHTQYF.

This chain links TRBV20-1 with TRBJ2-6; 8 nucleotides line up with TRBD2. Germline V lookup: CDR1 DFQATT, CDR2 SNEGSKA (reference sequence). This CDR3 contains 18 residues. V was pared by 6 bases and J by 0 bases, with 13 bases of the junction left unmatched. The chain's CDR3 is CSARHREGSPSGANVLTF. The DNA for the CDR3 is TGCAGTGCCCGACATCGGGAGGGCTCACCCTCTGGGGCCAACGTCCTGACTTTC.

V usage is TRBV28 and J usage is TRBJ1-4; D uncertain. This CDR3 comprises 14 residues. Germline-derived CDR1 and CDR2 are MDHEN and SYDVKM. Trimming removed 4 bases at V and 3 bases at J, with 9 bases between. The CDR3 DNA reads TGTGCCAGCAGTTCGGCCCGGGCTAATGAAAAACTGTTTTTT. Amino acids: CASSSARANEKLFF.

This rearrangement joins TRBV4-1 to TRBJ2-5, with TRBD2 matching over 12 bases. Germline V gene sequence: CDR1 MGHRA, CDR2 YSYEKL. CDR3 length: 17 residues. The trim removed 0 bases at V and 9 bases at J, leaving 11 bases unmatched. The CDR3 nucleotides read TGCGCCAGCAGCCAAGATAGTGGACTAGCGGGAAGGGTCCCCCAGTACTTC. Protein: CASSQDSGLAGRVPQYF.

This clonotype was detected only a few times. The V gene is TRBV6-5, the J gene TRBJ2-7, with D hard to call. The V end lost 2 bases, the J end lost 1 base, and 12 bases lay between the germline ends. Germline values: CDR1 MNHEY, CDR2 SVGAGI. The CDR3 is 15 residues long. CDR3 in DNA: TGTGCCAGCAGTTACCGAGCCCCAGGTTCCTACGAGCAGTACTTC. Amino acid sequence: CASSYRAPGSYEQYF.